What follows are 12 T cell receptor beta chains derived from one specimen sequenced in a study of OX40 agonist ivuxolimab in advanced cancers. Method: immunoSEQ multiplex PCR; TCRdb's copy keeps in-frame clones and lacks some. The table shows more than 50,000 clones, with 85% occurring only once. The sample consisted of CD4+ or CD8+ T cells sorted from blood, taken in a trial of the OX40 agonist ivuxolimab. All receptors come from an adult with an advanced solid tumor such as melanoma, head and neck, liver or kidney cancer.

The chain has TRBV28 and TRBJ1-4; the D is unclear. The V gene's germline CDR1 is MDHEN and CDR2 SYDVKM. The V gene lost 3 bases and the J gene lost 7 bases, with 12 bases spanning the gap. The CDR3 runs 14 residues. CDR3 residues: CASSFPGIREKLFF. The CDR3, as DNA: TGTGCCAGCAGTTTTCCGGGTATCCGTGAAAAACTGTTTTTT.

The rearrangement uses TRBV28 and TRBJ1-1; possibly TRBD1 for D (6 bases). The V gene lost 3 bases and the J gene lost 4 bases, with 18 bases spanning the gap. The CDR3 spans 16 residues. CDR1 and CDR2 from the germline V gene are MDHEN and SYDVKM. This chain's CDR3 is CASSFPTGRGGTEAFF. The CDR3 DNA is TGTGCCAGCAGTTTTCCAACAGGGAGAGGTGGCACTGAAGCTTTCTTT. Full variable domain (outside the CDR3, taken from reference TRBV28 and TRBJ1-1): DVKVTQSSRYLVKRTGEKVFLECVQDMDHENMFWYRQDPGLGLRLIYFSYDVKMKEKGDIPEGYSVSREKKERFSLILESASTNQTSMYLCASSFPTGRGGTEAFFGQGTRLTVV.

This clone has only one observation. The chain has TRBV11-2 and TRBJ1-6, with D hard to call. Trimming pared 0 bases from V and 9 bases from J, leaving 12 bases between. This CDR3 region has 15 residues. CDR1 is SGHAT, CDR2 FQNNGV, per germline. The chain's CDR3 is CASSLERGGSSPLHF. The CDR3 DNA reads TGTGCCAGCAGCTTAGAAAGAGGAGGTAGTTCACCCCTCCACTTT.

This chain links TRBV9 with TRBJ2-1; 9 bases are shared with TRBD2. The CDR3 sequence is 16 residues long. The V and J ends lost 3 bases and 8 bases, in that order; junction bases with no gene match: 12. Germline values: CDR1 SGDLS, CDR2 YYNGEE. The chain's CDR3 is CASSDGGASGMYEQFF. CDR3 nucleotide sequence: TGTGCCAGCAGCGATGGGGGGGCTAGCGGGATGTATGAGCAGTTCTTC.

The rearrangement joins TRBV15 to TRBJ2-7; 13 nucleotides line up with TRBD2. Germline CDR1 is LNHNV and CDR2 is YYDKDF (reference sequence). V shed 0 bases and J 1 base; nucleotides not matched to a gene: 18. The CDR3 totals 22 residues. The CDR3 here is CATSRDGGLAGEVISSSYEQYF. DNA of the CDR3: TGTGCCACCAGCAGAGATGGAGGACTAGCGGGAGAAGTAATCTCCTCTTCCTACGAGCAGTACTTC.

This sequence joins TRBV5-1 and TRBJ2-2; 7 positions match TRBD1. The V segment lost 8 bases and the J segment 3 bases; nucleotides outside the gene matches: 10. The CDR3 is 15 amino acids. Germline CDR1 is SGHRS and CDR2 is YFSETQ. The CDR3 region is CASNPGTDYTGELFF. The CDR3 region has the DNA TGCGCCAGTAATCCCGGGACAGACTACACCGGGGAGCTGTTTTTT.

The chain employs TRBV13 and TRBJ1-1, with D possibly matching TRBD1 (5 bases). V lost 5 bases to trimming and J lost 4 bases, with 17 bases between them. This CDR3 has 15 residues. Germline V gene sequence: CDR1 PRHDT, CDR2 FYEKMQ (reference sequence). For the CDR3, the DNA is TGTGCCAGCAGCCCATTGAGCGGGGCCGGCACTGAAGCTTTCTTT. Encoded protein: CASSPLSGAGTEAFF.

Here the CDR3 reads CASSQEKTDFGGSSYGYTF. In DNA, the CDR3 is TGCGCCAGCAGCCAAGAAAAAACCGACTTCGGGGGCTCCTCCTATGGCTACACCTTC. This chain links TRBV4-1 with TRBJ1-2; weak D call: TRBD1 (6 bases). The CDR3 spans 19 residues. Per the germline V gene, CDR1 is MGHRA and CDR2 is YSYEKL. Trimming stripped 0 bases from V and 4 bases from J, with 24 bases between.

The chain is built from TRBV28 and TRBJ2-3; no clear D. Looked up from germline, CDR1 is MDHEN and CDR2 is SYDVKM. The CDR3 totals 16 residues. The V end lost 4 bases, the J end lost 3 bases, and 17 bases lay between the germline ends. The CDR3 DNA is TGTGCCAGCAGTTCGCCGTTTCTGGTTGGAACAGATACGCAGTATTTT. It specifies CASSSPFLVGTDTQYF.

The genes are TRBV27 and TRBJ2-6; perhaps TRBD2 as D (6 bases). V lost 4 bases to trimming and J lost 0 bases, with 16 bases between them. Germline lookup yields CDR1 MNHEY and CDR2 SMNVEV (reference sequence). The CDR3 loop spans 18 amino acids. CDR3 nucleotides: TGTGCCAGCAGTTCCCGCGGGACCGCCATCTCTGGGGCCAACGTCCTGACTTTC. This sequence encodes CASSSRGTAISGANVLTF.

The genes are TRBV5-1 and TRBJ1-1; D not resolved. CDR1 is SGHRS, CDR2 YFSETQ, per germline. The CDR3 covers 13 residues. V was shortened by 2 bases and J by 0 bases, with 5 bases between the two germline ends. The CDR3 loop is CASSLFMNTEAFF. CDR3 nucleotide sequence: TGCGCCAGCAGCTTATTTATGAACACTGAAGCTTTCTTT.

This chain uses TRBV19 with TRBJ1-3, with D hard to call. Germline CDR1 and CDR2: LNHDA and SQIVND (reference sequence). The CDR3 runs to 14 residues. The V and J ends lost 3 bases and 0 bases respectively, with 6 bases between them. The CDR3 DNA follows: TGTGCCAGTAGTATGACCAGCTCTGGAAACACCATATATTTT. Translating it yields CASSMTSSGNTIYF.